This T cell receptor beta chain was retrieved from a study of OX40 agonist ivuxolimab in advanced cancers. General study results and limits: Low normalized T-cell clonal expansion was also seen in some nonresponders. Compared with CD4+, CD8+ T cells on average had more expanded clones. The study observed clonal expansion of CD4+ and CD8+ blood T cells by week 6 at 0.1 to 3.0 mg/kg.

Note on this clone: Antigen specificity is unknown.

Clones were sequenced by immunoSEQ multiplex PCR, and TCRdb holds only the in-frame ones, with some missing. The sample consists of under 85,000 clones, 84% of them appearing once. After removal of 5 bases from V and 4 bases from J, the junction contained 6 bases not matched to a gene. Germline V CDR1 and CDR2: SGHTA, FQGTGA. There are 15 residues in the CDR3. The sequencing used CD4+ or CD8+ T cells sorted from blood, collected in a trial of the OX40 agonist ivuxolimab. The TCR comes from an adult with an advanced solid tumor such as melanoma, head and neck, liver or kidney cancer. The chain couples TRBV7-3 to TRBJ2-1; TRBD2 agrees at 9 bases. The CDR3 sequence: CASSQNAGGYNEQFF. CDR3 coding DNA: TGTGCCAGCAGCCAAAACGCGGGAGGGTACAATGAGCAGTTCTTC.